This TCR beta chain was sequenced in a study of PD-1 blockade in classical Hodgkin lymphoma. Study conclusions and caveats: Patients excluded were those beginning nivolumab under 1 year after ASCT.

Every patient experienced relapse after autologous stem cell transplantation, and brentuximab vedotin exposure varied. The assay was immunoSEQ multiplex PCR, and TCRdb's table has in-frame clones only and misses some. The sample has 24,000 or so clones, 70% to 80% seen once. V was trimmed by 4 bases and J by 2 bases, leaving 5 bases between them. This CDR3 contains 13 residues. The V gene's germline CDR1 is SGHVS and CDR2 FNYEAQ. This clone has only one observation. Its specificity is not known. The input for sequencing was peripheral blood mononuclear cells (PBMCs), taken before the second cycle of nivolumab. J is TRBJ2-2 and V is TRBV7-6; D remains ambiguous. This clonotype was obtained from a human donor with classical Hodgkin lymphoma. CDR3 amino acids: CASSSTNTGELFF. CDR3 nucleotide sequence: TGTGCCAGCAGCTCGACAAACACCGGGGAGCTGTTTTTT.